This T cell receptor beta chain was captured by sequencing in a study of Graves' ophthalmopathy and Graves' hyperthyroidism. The overall study: Peripheral blood collection took place at initial diagnosis, before any treatment.

About this clonotype: Its antigen is as yet unknown.

Study results and caveats: Blood also held most thyroid clonotypes expanded above 0.001 frequency. Discrimination between ophthalmopathy and stable hyperthyroidism by a 13-signature model showed roughly 85% sensitivity and less than 84% specificity. The model predicted ophthalmopathy progression with over 60% sensitivity and around 72% specificity.

From RNA, the CDR3 regions of TCR beta chains were amplified and sequenced. RT-PCR in the first round used HTBI primers; a second-round multiplex PCR followed. TCRdb re-called the multiplex PCR reads through MiXCR, storing one row per CDR3 protein. Seen here are 650,000 to 900,000 distinct CDR3 sequences, around 40% observed once, and the top ten hold 44%. V gave up 0 bases and J gave up 3 bases, with 6 bases separating them. There are 14 residues in the CDR3. Germline CDR1 is LGHNA and CDR2 is YSLEER. This sequence was found in an adult man with Graves' ophthalmopathy. V usage is TRBV4-3 and J usage is TRBJ1-5; D uncertain. Sequencing was done on a sample of peripheral blood. The CDR3 reads CASSQEQNNQPQHF. The CDR3 bases are TGCGCCAGCAGCCAAGAACAGAACAATCAGCCCCAGCATTTT.